One and the same sample provided the 9 T cell receptor beta chains below, sequenced in a study of early stage breast cancer tumors. The assay was immunoSEQ multiplex PCR, and TCRdb's table has in-frame clones only and misses some. The table records some 30,000 clones, 74% of them present only once. Sequencing was done on a sample of breast tumor tissue. The origin of the receptors is a person aged 30-39 years with breast cancer.

This clone was counted a few times. This chain uses TRBV4-1 with TRBJ1-1; D remains unclear. The CDR3 is 13 amino acids. Per germline, CDR1 MGHRA and CDR2 YSYEKL. Trimming took off 0 bases at V and 8 bases at J, with 10 bases between the two ends. CDR3: CASSQELGPEAFF. The CDR3, as DNA: TGCGCCAGCAGCCAAGAACTTGGACCCGAAGCTTTCTTT.

This chain uses TRBV30 with TRBJ2-1, with D unclear. This CDR3 has 13 residues. Per germline, CDR1 GTSNPN and CDR2 SVGIG (reference sequence). Trimming removed 2 bases at V and 6 bases at J, with 11 bases between. The CDR3 bases are TGTGCCTGGAGTCCAAACAGAGGCAATGAGCAGTTCTTC. Translation: CAWSPNRGNEQFF.

With regard to this clone: The junction and the germline gene differ at one end; a read error may be behind it. This rearrangement joins TRBV11-2 to TRBJ2-3; no definite D call. The germline CDR1 and CDR2 sequences are SGHAT and FQNNGV. The CDR3 runs to 12 residues. In DNA, the CDR3 is TGTGCCAGCAGCCCGGGCCAGGATATGCAGTATTTT. Translating gives CASSPGQDMQYF.

This clone was counted a single time. The chain has TRBV7-2 and TRBJ2-7; 8 bases map to TRBD1. The V gene end was trimmed by 3 bases and the J gene end by 2 bases; junction bases not matched to a gene: 3. CDR3 size: 14 residues. The germline CDR1 and CDR2 sequences are SGHTA and FQGNSA. The CDR3 region has the DNA TGTGCCAGCAGCTTGACAGGGGCAACCTACGAGCAGTACTTC. Translation: CASSLTGATYEQYF.

The V call is TRBV5-8, the J call TRBJ2-5; D is ambiguous. Between the trimmed V and J ends, which lost 0 bases and 5 bases, there was a span of 5 bases. Germline loops: CDR1 SGHTS, CDR2 YDEGEE. The CDR3 has 12 residues. Here the CDR3 DNA reads TGTGCCAGCAGCTTGGGGTGGGAGACCCAGTACTTC. It translates to CASSLGWETQYF.

V usage is TRBV14 and J usage is TRBJ2-7; 11 nucleotides agree with TRBD1. The CDR3 consists of 16 residues. The V and J ends lost 2 bases and 2 bases, in that order; junction bases with no gene match: 5. Germline values: CDR1 SGHDN, CDR2 FVKESK. The CDR3, as DNA: TGTGCCAGCAGCCAAAACTGGGACAGGGGGACCTACGAGCAGTACTTC. This codes for CASSQNWDRGTYEQYF.

The chain recombines TRBV2 with TRBJ2-6, with D unclear. In germline, CDR1 is SNHLY, CDR2 FYNNEI. The V end lost 8 bases, the J end lost 0 bases, and 8 bases lay between the germline ends. The CDR3 covers 14 residues. The CDR3 sequence is CASLLVSGANVLTF. The CDR3 DNA follows: TGTGCCAGCTTACTCGTCTCTGGGGCCAACGTCCTGACTTTC.

This rearrangement joins TRBV6-1 to TRBJ1-2; D is perhaps TRBD1 (6 bases). The CDR3 spans 13 residues. The germline V gene encodes CDR1 MNHNS and CDR2 SASEGT. V was shortened by 6 bases and J by 7 bases, with 15 bases between the two germline ends. CDR3 nucleotides: TGTGCCAGCAGGACGTCGGGGACATCTGGCTACACCTTC. It codes for CASRTSGTSGYTF.

V is TRBV6-5 and J is TRBJ1-5, with 7 bases lining up with TRBD1. This CDR3 comprises 14 residues. The germline CDR1 and CDR2 sequences are MNHEY and SVGAGI. The V and J ends lost 6 bases and 7 bases, in that order; junction bases with no gene match: 9. DNA of the CDR3: TGTGCCAGCAGAAAAGGGCAGGGGGAACAGCCCCAGCATTTT. This sequence encodes CASRKGQGEQPQHF.